The 20 T cell receptor beta chains below were found in one sample sequenced in a study of blood T cell repertoires in COVID-19. The table came from immunoSEQ multiplex PCR; TCRdb's copy has only in-frame clones and leaves some out. The sample lists some 190,000 clones, roughly 81% occurring once. Specimen: peripheral blood. The receptor source for this set is an elderly woman with acute or convalescent COVID-19.

Notes on this clone: Other DNA sequences in this sample translate to the same CDR3. V is TRBV5-1 and J is TRBJ1-1, with D possibly TRBD1 on 6 matching bases. From germline, CDR1 is SGHRS and CDR2 YFSETQ. V lost 0 bases, J lost 1 base, and 7 bases lay in between. The CDR3 runs 14 residues. The CDR3 sequence is CASSLETGNTEAFF. The CDR3 DNA reads as TGCGCCAGCAGCTTGGAGACAGGGAACACTGAAGCTTTCTTT.

V and J are TRBV15 and TRBJ2-3, with D unclear. The V end lost 1 base, the J end lost 0 bases, and 14 bases lay between the germline ends. The CDR3 has 17 residues. In germline, CDR1 is LNHNV, CDR2 YYDKDF (reference sequence). CDR3 loop: CATSRAVGSASTDTQYF. CDR3 nucleotides: TGTGCCACCAGCAGAGCCGTAGGAAGCGCGAGCACAGATACGCAGTATTTT. The full variable domain, rest sourced from reference TRBV15 and TRBJ2-3, is DAMVIQNPRYQVTQFGKPVTLSCSQTLNHNVMYWYQQKSSQAPKLLFHYYDKDFNNEADTPDNFQSRRPNTSFCFLDIRSPGLGDTAMYLCATSRAVGSASTDTQYFGPGTRLTVL.

The rearrangement uses TRBV7-9 and TRBJ1-3; D call uncertain. The CDR3 has 12 amino acids. Germline values: CDR1 SEHNR, CDR2 FQNEAQ (reference sequence). Trimming stripped 4 bases from V and 9 bases from J, with 10 bases between. The CDR3 region is CASSSPLFTIYF. The CDR3 region has the DNA TGTGCCAGCAGCTCCCCACTGTTCACCATATATTTT.

V gene TRBV7-8 combines with J gene TRBJ2-1, with D maybe TRBD2 (5 bases). Per the germline V gene, CDR1 is SGHVS and CDR2 is FQNEAQ. V was trimmed by 7 bases and J by 8 bases, leaving 12 bases between them. The CDR3 has 12 amino acids. The CDR3 nucleotides are TGTGCCAGCAACTCGGCGCGGGATGAGCAGTTCTTC. Amino acid sequence: CASNSARDEQFF. The full variable domain, with the rest looked up from reference TRBV7-8 and TRBJ2-1, is GAGVSQSPRYKVAKRGQDVALRCDPISGHVSLFWYQQALGQGPEFLTYFQNEAQLDKSGLPSDRFFAERPEGSVSTLKIQRTQQEDSAVYLCASNSARDEQFFGPGTRLTVL.

In its sample, this clone was seen once. This chain links TRBV6-5 with TRBJ2-5, with D possibly matching TRBD1 (5 bases). Germline V gene lookup returns CDR1 MNHEY and CDR2 SVGAGI. The CDR3 is 14 amino acids. V was shortened by 6 bases and J by 1 base, with 12 bases between the two germline ends. In DNA form, the CDR3 reads TGTGCCAGCAGCAAACAGGAACGCCAAGAGACCCAGTACTTC. This codes for CASSKQERQETQYF.

On this clone: The identical CDR3 is also encoded by other nucleotide sequences in the sample. The chain couples TRBV28 to TRBJ2-5; D may be TRBD2 (6 bases). Trimming left V 9 bases short and J 1 base short, with 12 bases between. This CDR3 comprises 13 residues. Per the germline V gene, CDR1 is MDHEN and CDR2 is SYDVKM. CDR3 nucleotide sequence: TGTGCCAGTACCGTCGGGGGCCAAGAGACCCAGTACTTC. The encoded protein is CASTVGGQETQYF.

V gene TRBV18 combines with J gene TRBJ1-6; D uncertain. In germline, CDR1 is KGHSH, CDR2 LQKENI. The CDR3 sequence is 14 residues long. Trimming took 6 bases from V and 10 from J, leaving 16 bases between them. CDR3: CASSPTVSRSPLHF. The DNA of the CDR3 is TGTGCCAGCTCCCCGACGGTTTCTAGGTCACCCCTCCACTTT.

The chain uses TRBV6-2 or TRBV6-3 and TRBJ1-1; 9 bases match TRBD1. The CDR3 is 15 residues long. J gave up 8 bases and V 6 bases, and 13 bases lay outside the gene matches. CDR1 is MNHEY, CDR2 SVGEGT, per germline. CDR3 sequence reads: CASSVPQGAWREAFF. The CDR3 DNA is TGTGCCAGCAGCGTCCCACAGGGGGCCTGGAGGGAAGCTTTCTTT.

V is TRBV7-2 and J is TRBJ2-5; D not certain. Between the trimmed V and J ends, which lost 1 base and 5 bases, there was a span of 11 bases. From germline, CDR1 is SGHTA and CDR2 FQGNSA. The CDR3 runs to 14 residues. DNA for the CDR3: TGTGCCAGCAGCTTAGATAACAGAAGGGAGACCCAGTACTTC. Translation gives CASSLDNRRETQYF.

This chain joins TRBV19 and TRBJ1-2, with 10 bases aligning to TRBD1. This CDR3 is 16 amino acids long. V lost 7 bases and J lost 3; bases outside the gene matches: 11. CDR1 and CDR2 (germline): LNHDA, SQIVND (reference sequence). The CDR3: CASTRTGGAADYGYTF. In nucleotides, the CDR3 is TGTGCCAGTACACGGACAGGGGGGGCGGCGGACTATGGCTACACCTTC.

The chain couples TRBV28 to TRBJ2-7; TRBD1 might be the D (6 bases). V lost 1 base to trimming and J lost 7 bases, with 17 bases between them. Germline V gives CDR1 MDHEN, CDR2 SYDVKM. The CDR3 contains 15 residues. CDR3 residues: CASSLSSGVVREQYF. CDR3 in DNA: TGTGCCAGCAGTTTATCGTCAGGGGTGGTGAGGGAGCAGTACTTC.

J is TRBJ1-6 and V is TRBV7-9, with 9 bases lining up with TRBD1. The CDR3 loop spans 16 amino acids. J gave up 10 bases and V 5 bases, and 12 bases lay outside the gene matches. Germline V lookup: CDR1 SEHNR, CDR2 FQNEAQ (reference sequence). The DNA of the CDR3 is TGTGCCAGCAGCCCCGGGACAGGGACCTCGGGGTCACCCCTCCACTTT. Amino acid sequence: CASSPGTGTSGSPLHF. Combining the CDR3 with reference TRBV7-9 and TRBJ1-6 gives the whole variable domain DTGVSQNPRHKITKRGQNVTFRCDPISEHNRLYWYRQTLGQGPEFLTYFQNEAQLEKSRLLSDRFSAERPKGSFSTLEIQRTEQGDSAMYLCASSPGTGTSGSPLHFGNGTRLTVT.

J is TRBJ2-7 and V is TRBV24-1, with D possibly matching TRBD1 (6 bases). CDR3 length: 12 residues. V was shortened by 9 bases and J by 3 bases, with 11 bases between the two germline ends. Germline V gives CDR1 KGHDR, CDR2 SFDVKD. CDR3 region: CATQGQSYEQYF. CDR3 DNA sequence: TGTGCCACCCAAGGACAGAGCTACGAGCAGTACTTC.

V gene TRBV11-3 combines with J gene TRBJ2-7, with D tentatively TRBD1 (5 bases). CDR3 length equals 15 residues. Germline V gives CDR1 SGHNT, CDR2 YENEEA. The V and J ends lost 0 bases and 0 bases respectively, with 9 bases between them. CDR3 in amino acids: CASSLEGDSSYEQYF. CDR3 DNA sequence: TGTGCCAGCAGCTTAGAGGGTGACAGCTCCTACGAGCAGTACTTC. The full variable domain, its missing parts supplied by reference TRBV11-3 and TRBJ2-7, is EAGVVQSPRYKIIEKKQPVAFWCNPISGHNTLYWYLQNLGQGPELLIRYENEEAVDDSQLPKDRFSAERLKGVDSTLKIQPAELGDSAVYLCASSLEGDSSYEQYFGPGTRLTVT.

The V call is TRBV7-2, the J call TRBJ1-2, with TRBD1 identical over 9 bases. Trimming took 0 bases from V and 4 from J; bases not matched to a gene: 9. The CDR3 sequence is 17 residues long. Germline lookup yields CDR1 SGHTA and CDR2 FQGNSA. The CDR3 loop is CASSLAPGQGLAYGYTF. The CDR3, as DNA: TGTGCCAGCAGCTTAGCCCCGGGACAGGGCCTTGCCTATGGCTACACCTTC.

This rearrangement joins TRBV28 to TRBJ1-4; D unclear. The length of the CDR3 is 12 residues. Germline CDR1 is MDHEN and CDR2 is SYDVKM. V was clipped by 3 bases and J by 8 bases, with 7 bases between them. The CDR3 loop is CASSLNSEKLFF. The CDR3 nucleotides read TGTGCCAGCAGTTTGAACTCGGAAAAACTGTTTTTT.

This clone was seen only a few times. The V and J genes are TRBV7-9 and TRBJ2-3, with D hard to call. The V and J ends lost 5 bases and 0 bases respectively, with 18 bases between them. In germline, CDR1 is SEHNR, CDR2 FQNEAQ (reference sequence). The CDR3 is 17 amino acids. CDR3 DNA: TGTGCCAGCAGCCCCCCTTTCCGAGCGACTAGCACAGATACGCAGTATTTT. Translating gives CASSPPFRATSTDTQYF.

The rearrangement links TRBV7-6 to TRBJ1-1, with 7 bases aligning to TRBD1. The trim removed 4 bases at V and 1 base at J, leaving 9 bases unmatched. The CDR3 is 16 residues long. From germline, CDR1 is SGHVS and CDR2 FNYEAQ. For the CDR3, the DNA is TGTGCCAGCAGCTCAACTAAGGACAGGAGGAACACTGAAGCTTTCTTT. The encoded protein is CASSSTKDRRNTEAFF.

This clone was counted only a few times. One junction end does not reproduce the germline sequence, and a read error may be involved. The chain couples TRBV7-7 to TRBJ2-2; D perhaps matches TRBD1 (6 bases). Germline V CDR1 and CDR2: SSHAT, FNYEAQ (reference sequence). The CDR3 is 16 residues long. The CDR3, as DNA: TGTGCTAGCAGCTTCTCTCCAGGGGCGAACACCGGGGAGCTGTTTTTT. Translation gives CASSFSPGANTGELFF. The full variable domain, with the rest looked up from reference TRBV7-7 and TRBJ2-2, is GAGVSQSPRYKVTKRGQDVTLRCDPISSHATLYWYQQALGQGPEFLTYFNYEAQPDKSGLPSDRFSAERPEGSISTLTIQRTEQRDSAMYRCASSFSPGANTGELFFGEGSRLTVL.

V gene TRBV10-1 combines with J gene TRBJ1-3; D may be TRBD1 (5 bases). The CDR3 consists of 18 residues. The V gene's germline CDR1 is WNHNN and CDR2 SYGVQD (reference sequence). V dropped 5 bases and J dropped 2 bases, with 22 bases sitting between them. This chain's CDR3 is CASSLIYRGKEAGNTIYF. The CDR3, as DNA: TGCGCCAGCAGTCTCATCTATCGGGGGAAGGAGGCTGGAAACACCATATATTTT.